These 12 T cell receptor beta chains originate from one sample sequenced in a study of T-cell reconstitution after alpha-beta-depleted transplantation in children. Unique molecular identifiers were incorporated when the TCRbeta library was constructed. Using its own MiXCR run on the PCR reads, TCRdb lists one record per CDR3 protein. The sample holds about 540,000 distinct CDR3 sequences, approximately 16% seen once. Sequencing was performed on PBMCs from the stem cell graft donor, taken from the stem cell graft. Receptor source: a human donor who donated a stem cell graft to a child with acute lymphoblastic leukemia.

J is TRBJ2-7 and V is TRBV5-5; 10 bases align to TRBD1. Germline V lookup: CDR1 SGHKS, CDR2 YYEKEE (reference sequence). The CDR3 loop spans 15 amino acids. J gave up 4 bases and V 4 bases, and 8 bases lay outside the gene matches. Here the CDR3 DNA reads TGTGCCAGCAGCACCGGACAGGGGGACCTATACGAGCAGTACTTC. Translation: CASSTGQGDLYEQYF. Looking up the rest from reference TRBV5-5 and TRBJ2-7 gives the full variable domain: DAGVTQSPTHLIKTRGQQVTLRCSPISGHKSVSWYQQVLGQGPQFIFQYYEKEERGRGNFPDRFSARQFPNYSSELNVNALLLGDSALYLCASSTGQGDLYEQYFGPGTRLTVT.

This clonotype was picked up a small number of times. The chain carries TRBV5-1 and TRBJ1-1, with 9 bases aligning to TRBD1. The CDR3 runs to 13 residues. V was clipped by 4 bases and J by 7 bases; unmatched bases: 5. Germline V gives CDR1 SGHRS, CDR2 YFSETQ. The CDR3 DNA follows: TGCGCCAGCAGCCTCGGACAGGGGATTGAAGCTTTCTTT. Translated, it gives CASSLGQGIEAFF. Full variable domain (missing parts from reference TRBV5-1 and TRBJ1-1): KAGVTQTPRYLIKTRGQQVTLSCSPISGHRSVSWYQQTPGQGLQFLFEYFSETQRNKGNFPGRFSGRQFSNSRSEMNVSTLELGDSALYLCASSLGQGIEAFFGQGTRLTVV.

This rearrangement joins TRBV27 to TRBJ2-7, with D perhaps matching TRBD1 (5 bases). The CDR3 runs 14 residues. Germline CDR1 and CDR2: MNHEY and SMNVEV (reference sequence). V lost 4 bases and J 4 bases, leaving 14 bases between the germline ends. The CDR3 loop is CASSWRQTSYEQYF. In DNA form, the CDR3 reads TGTGCCAGCAGTTGGAGACAGACCTCTTACGAGCAGTACTTC.

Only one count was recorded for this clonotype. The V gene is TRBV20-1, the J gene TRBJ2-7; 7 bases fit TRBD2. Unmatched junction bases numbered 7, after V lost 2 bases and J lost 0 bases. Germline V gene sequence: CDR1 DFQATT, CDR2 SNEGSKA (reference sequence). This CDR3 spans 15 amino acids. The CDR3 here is CSARHSGFSSYEQYF. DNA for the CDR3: TGCAGTGCTAGACATAGCGGGTTTAGCTCCTACGAGCAGTACTTC.

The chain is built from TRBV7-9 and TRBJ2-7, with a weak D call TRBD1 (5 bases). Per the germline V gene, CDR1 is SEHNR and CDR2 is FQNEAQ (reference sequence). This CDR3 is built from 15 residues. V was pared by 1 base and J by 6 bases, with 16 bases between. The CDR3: CASSLVGGRVVEQYF. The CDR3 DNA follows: TGTGCCAGCAGCTTAGTAGGTGGCAGGGTGGTCGAGCAGTACTTC. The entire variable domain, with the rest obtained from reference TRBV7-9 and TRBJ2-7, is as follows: DTGVSQNPRHKITKRGQNVTFRCDPISEHNRLYWYRQTLGQGPEFLTYFQNEAQLEKSRLLSDRFSAERPKGSFSTLEIQRTEQGDSAMYLCASSLVGGRVVEQYFGPGTRLTVT.

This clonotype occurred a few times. The CDR3 sequence: CASSSAEAGTDTQYF. In DNA, the CDR3 is TGCGCCAGCAGCTCGGCAGAGGCGGGCACAGATACGCAGTATTTT. The chain employs TRBV5-1 and TRBJ2-3; D not certain. V lost 3 bases and J 1 base, leaving 12 bases between the germline ends. The CDR3 extends over 15 amino acids. The germline V gene has CDR1 SGHRS and CDR2 YFSETQ. The full variable domain, in which reference TRBV5-1 and TRBJ2-3 provide the parts outside the CDR3, is KAGVTQTPRYLIKTRGQQVTLSCSPISGHRSVSWYQQTPGQGLQFLFEYFSETQRNKGNFPGRFSGRQFSNSRSEMNVSTLELGDSALYLCASSSAEAGTDTQYFGPGTRLTVL.

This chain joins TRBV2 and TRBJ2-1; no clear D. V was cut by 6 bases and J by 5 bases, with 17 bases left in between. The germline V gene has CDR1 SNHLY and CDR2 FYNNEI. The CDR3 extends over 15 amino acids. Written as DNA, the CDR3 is TGTGCCAGCAGCGGATCCCGCCTTATAAACAATGAGCAGTTCTTC. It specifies CASSGSRLINNEQFF.

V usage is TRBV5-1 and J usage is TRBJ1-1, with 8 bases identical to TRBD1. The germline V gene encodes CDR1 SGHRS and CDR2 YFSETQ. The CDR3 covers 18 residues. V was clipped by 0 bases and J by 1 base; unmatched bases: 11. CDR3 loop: CASSLALTVQGANTEAFF. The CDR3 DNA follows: TGCGCCAGCAGCTTGGCTCTTACGGTTCAGGGGGCGAACACTGAAGCTTTCTTT. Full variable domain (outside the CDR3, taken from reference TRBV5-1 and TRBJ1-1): KAGVTQTPRYLIKTRGQQVTLSCSPISGHRSVSWYQQTPGQGLQFLFEYFSETQRNKGNFPGRFSGRQFSNSRSEMNVSTLELGDSALYLCASSLALTVQGANTEAFFGQGTRLTVV.

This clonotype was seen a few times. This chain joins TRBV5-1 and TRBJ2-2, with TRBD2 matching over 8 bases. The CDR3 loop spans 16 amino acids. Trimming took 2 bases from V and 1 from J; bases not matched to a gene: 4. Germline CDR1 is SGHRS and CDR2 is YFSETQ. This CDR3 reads CASSLVAGLNTGELFF. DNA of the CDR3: TGCGCCAGCAGCTTAGTAGCGGGACTGAACACCGGGGAGCTGTTTTTT.

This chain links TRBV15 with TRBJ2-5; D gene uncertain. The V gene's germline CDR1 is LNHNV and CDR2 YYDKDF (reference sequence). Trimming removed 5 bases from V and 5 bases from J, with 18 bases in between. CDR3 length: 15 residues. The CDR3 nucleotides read TGTGCCACCAGCGCCCTTAGTCGGGCGTCGGAGACCCAGTACTTC. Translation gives CATSALSRASETQYF.

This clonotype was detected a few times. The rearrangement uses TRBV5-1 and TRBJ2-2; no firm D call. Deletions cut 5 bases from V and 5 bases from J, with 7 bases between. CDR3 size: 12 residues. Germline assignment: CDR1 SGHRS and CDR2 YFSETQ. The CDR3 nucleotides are TGCGCCAGCAGAATAGGAACCGGGGAGCTGTTTTTT. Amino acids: CASRIGTGELFF.

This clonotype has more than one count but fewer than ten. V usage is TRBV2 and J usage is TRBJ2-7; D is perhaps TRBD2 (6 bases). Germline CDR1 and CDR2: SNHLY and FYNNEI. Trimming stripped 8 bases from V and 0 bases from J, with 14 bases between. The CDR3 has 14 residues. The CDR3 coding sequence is TGTGCCAGCGGGGGTAGCGGATTCTCCTACGAGCAGTACTTC. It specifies CASGGSGFSYEQYF.